One TCR beta chain is described in this entry. Germline-derived CDR1 and CDR2 are SGHTS and YDEGEE. The V gene end was trimmed by 1 base and the J gene end by 4 bases; junction bases not matched to a gene: 4. CDR3 length equals 15 residues. Per the original data handling: The assay estimated nucleated cells by amplifying reference gene primers. Method: immunoSEQ multiplex PCR; TCRdb's copy keeps in-frame clones and lacks some. V, J and clone size are those of that table, while D and trimming were read from the DNA. The sample carries about 100,000 clones, approximately 85% recorded once. This sample is drawn from a study of blood T cell repertoires in COVID-19.

Specimen: peripheral blood. The V gene is TRBV5-8, the J gene TRBJ2-2; TRBD1 agrees at 7 bases. The source is a man aged 55 to 70 with acute or convalescent COVID-19. The CDR3 loop is CASSLWGTATGELFF. In nucleotides, the CDR3 is TGTGCCAGCAGCTTGTGGGGGACAGCCACCGGGGAGCTGTTTTTT.